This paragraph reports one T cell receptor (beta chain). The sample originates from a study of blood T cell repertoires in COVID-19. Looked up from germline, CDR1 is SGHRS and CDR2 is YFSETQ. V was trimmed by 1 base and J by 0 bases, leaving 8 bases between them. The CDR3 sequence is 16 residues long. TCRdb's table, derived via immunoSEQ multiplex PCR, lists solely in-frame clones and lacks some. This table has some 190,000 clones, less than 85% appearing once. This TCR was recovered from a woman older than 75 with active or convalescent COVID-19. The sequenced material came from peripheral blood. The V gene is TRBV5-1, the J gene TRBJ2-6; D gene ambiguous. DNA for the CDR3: TGCGCCAGCAGCTTGCGCAGAGGCTCTGGGGCCAACGTCCTGACTTTC. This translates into CASSLRRGSGANVLTF.